This is a list of T cell receptor beta chains from one sample in a study of PD-1 blockade in classical Hodgkin lymphoma. The protocol was immunoSEQ multiplex PCR, while the TCRdb copy is restricted to in-frame clones and leaves out a portion. This table holds about 50,000 clones, around nine tenths found once. The sequenced sample was peripheral blood mononuclear cells (PBMCs), obtained before the second cycle of nivolumab. The receptors derive from a human donor with classical Hodgkin lymphoma. CDR3s include the opening cysteine and the closing phenylalanine or tryptophan. Clone size, where shown, is once, few, many, or a class for clones that have expanded.

V gene: TRBV6-1
clone size: .
J gene: TRBJ2-1
CDR3 protein: CASSRLDINEQFF

V gene: TRBV5-1
clone size: .
J gene: TRBJ1-2
CDR3 protein: CASSLEGYYGYTF

V gene: TRBV18
clone size: .
J gene: TRBJ2-3
CDR3 protein: CASSPLAGGLADTQYF

V gene: TRBV5-1
clone size: .
J gene: TRBJ2-2
CDR3 protein: CASSFGRGSGELFF

V gene: TRBV5-1
clone size: .
J gene: TRBJ2-1
CDR3 protein: CASSPETGAKNNEQFF

V gene: TRBV5-1
clone size: .
J gene: TRBJ1-3
CDR3 protein: CASSETGTGNGNTIYF

V gene: TRBV9
clone size: .
J gene: TRBJ1-3
CDR3 protein: CASSPSDRGTGNTIYF

V gene: TRBV6-5
clone size: once
J gene: TRBJ1-4
CDR3 protein: CASSYAGGPNEKLFF

V gene: TRBV5-4
clone size: .
J gene: TRBJ1-6
CDR3 protein: CASSSTGIDNSPLHF

V gene: TRBV6-6
clone size: once
J gene: TRBJ2-2
CDR3 protein: CASSPDLYTGELFF

V gene: TRBV7-9
clone size: .
J gene: TRBJ2-1
CDR3 protein: CASSLGMTAIVEQFF

V gene: TRBV7-8
clone size: .
J gene: TRBJ2-7
CDR3 protein: CASSLEASVYEQYF

V gene: TRBV5-1
clone size: .
J gene: TRBJ2-7
CDR3 protein: CASSFLTDTYEQYF

V gene: TRBV19
clone size: .
J gene: TRBJ2-7
CDR3 protein: CASSILIAGDYEQYF

V gene: TRBV5-1
clone size: .
J gene: TRBJ1-6
CDR3 protein: CASSLGAPNSPLHF

V gene: TRBV11-2
clone size: .
J gene: TRBJ2-5
CDR3 protein: CASSLGDGASGGWTQYF

V gene: TRBV6-5
clone size: .
J gene: TRBJ1-3
CDR3 protein: CASSSQRDSGNTIYF

V gene: TRBV9
clone size: .
J gene: TRBJ1-3
CDR3 protein: CASSLPGAGGNTIYF

V gene: TRBV6-1
clone size: .
J gene: TRBJ1-4
CDR3 protein: CASSEYQGPYEKLFF

V gene: TRBV7-6
clone size: .
J gene: TRBJ2-1
CDR3 protein: CASSSRLGRSRNEQFF

V gene: TRBV25-1
clone size: .
J gene: TRBJ1-2
CDR3 protein: CASSESGRGGYGYTF

V gene: TRBV7-9
clone size: .
J gene: TRBJ1-1
CDR3 protein: CASSYLGNTEAFF

V gene: TRBV4-1
clone size: .
J gene: TRBJ2-5
CDR3 protein: CASSHNRAGNQETQYF

V gene: TRBV5-1
clone size: .
J gene: TRBJ2-2
CDR3 protein: CASSLAPSNTGELFF

V gene: TRBV30
clone size: once
J gene: TRBJ2-5
CDR3 protein: CAWSVGRGAGETQYF

V gene: TRBV4-1
clone size: .
J gene: TRBJ2-1
CDR3 protein: CASRIEGGSYNEQFF

V gene: TRBV14
clone size: .
J gene: TRBJ1-4
CDR3 protein: CASRRTTNEKLFF

V gene: TRBV25-1
clone size: .
J gene: TRBJ1-2
CDR3 protein: CASSEWNLLNYGYTF

V gene: TRBV28
clone size: .
J gene: TRBJ2-7
CDR3 protein: CASRPGGLSYEQYF